The 23 T cell receptor beta chains below come from one sample, sequenced in a study of blood T cells in healthy people across ages. A second PCR of roughly 7 to 11 cycles used a sample-barcoded 5' primer and a J-beta primer mix. MiXCR was run by TCRdb on the 5' RACE reads, yielding one entry per CDR3 protein. The data show 1.4 million or so distinct CDR3 sequences, less than 45% seen once. The sequencing input was blood. The receptors were gathered from a woman under 30 in good health.

This clonotype was observed a few times. This sequence joins TRBV4-2 and TRBJ1-2; perhaps TRBD1 as D (5 bases). Trimming removed 1 base at V and 5 bases at J, with 20 bases between. Germline V gene sequence: CDR1 LGHNA, CDR2 YNFKEQ. There are 17 residues in the CDR3. The CDR3 sequence is CASSQAVPQVTTYGYTF. The DNA of the CDR3 is TGTGCCAGCAGCCAAGCGGTCCCACAGGTGACCACTTATGGCTACACCTTC.

Worth noting for this clonotype: This clone may be a read error of a much larger clone one base away. The chain carries TRBV4-3 and TRBJ2-3; TRBD2 matches at 8 bases. This CDR3 is built from 18 residues. V dropped 0 bases and J dropped 2; count of bases not matched to a gene: 10. The germline V gene has CDR1 LGHNA and CDR2 YSLEER. This CDR3 reads CASSQEGWGRGDTDTQYF. CDR3 nucleotide sequence: TGCGCCAGCAGCCAAGAGGGCTGGGGGCGGGGGGACACAGATACGCAGTATTTT.

The CDR3 bases are TGCAGTGCTTTAGGACAGGTCGGTGGCTACACCTTC. It is translated as CSALGQVGGYTF. The chain is built from TRBV20-1 and TRBJ1-2, with 7 bases aligning to TRBD1. There are 12 residues in the CDR3. V gave up 5 bases and J gave up 7 bases; unmatched junction bases: 7. Germline V CDR1 and CDR2: DFQATT, SNEGSKA (reference sequence).

This clonotype was counted between two and nine times. This chain joins TRBV12-3 or TRBV12-4 and TRBJ1-6; D ambiguous. Trimming left V 5 bases short and J 9 bases short, with 11 bases between. The CDR3 loop spans 13 amino acids. The CDR3 region has the DNA TGTGCCAGCAGTCCCCCGGCACCTTCACCCCTCCACTTT. Amino acids: CASSPPAPSPLHF.

This clonotype was detected a few times. The V gene is TRBV7-9, the J gene TRBJ2-7; maybe TRBD2 (6 bases). Germline V CDR1 and CDR2: SEHNR, FQNEAQ (reference sequence). The CDR3 has 16 amino acids. The V end lost 5 bases, the J end lost 3 bases, and 20 bases lay between the germline ends. DNA for the CDR3: TGTGCCAGCAGCCCCCCTGATGGGGCGGGAATCTACGAGCAGTACTTC. Protein sequence: CASSPPDGAGIYEQYF.

The rearrangement uses TRBV29-1 and TRBJ2-7, with TRBD2 matching 10 bases. The DNA end favors TRBJ2-5, so the J call may be wrong. Germline values: CDR1 SQVTM, CDR2 ANQGSEA. The CDR3 loop spans 12 amino acids. This CDR3 is CSAIAGGETQYF. CDR3 DNA sequence: TGCAGCGCTATAGCGGGAGGCGAGACCCAGTACTTC.

The table lists this clonotype with a few counts. V gene TRBV29-1 combines with J gene TRBJ2-1, with 8 positions matching TRBD1. Unmatched junction bases numbered 2, after V lost 5 bases and J lost 2 bases. The CDR3 is 13 residues long. Per the germline V gene, CDR1 is SQVTM and CDR2 is ANQGSEA. CDR3 sequence (DNA): TGCAGCGTTACAGGGGGTGCCTACAATGAGCAGTTCTTC. Translation gives CSVTGGAYNEQFF.

This clonotype was seen only a few times. J is TRBJ2-4 and V is TRBV20-1; D perhaps matches TRBD1 (5 bases). CDR1 is DFQATT and CDR2 is SNEGSKA in the germline V gene (reference sequence). The germline V and J ends were trimmed by 3 bases and 6 bases, with 15 bases remaining between them. The CDR3 runs to 14 residues. DNA of the CDR3: TGCAGTGCTAGGGACATGACGGTCCCAAACATTCAGTACTTC. Translated, it gives CSARDMTVPNIQYF.

The chain has TRBV2 and TRBJ1-1; D is ambiguous. This CDR3 spans 11 amino acids. CDR1 is SNHLY and CDR2 is FYNNEI in the germline V gene. V was trimmed by 6 bases and J by 11 bases, leaving 13 bases between them. CDR3 nucleotides: TGTGCCAGCAGCCTGCCTTCCCTGGCTTTCTTT. Amino acid sequence: CASSLPSLAFF.

V gene TRBV27 combines with J gene TRBJ2-5; TRBD1 agrees at 8 bases. Trimming took 6 bases from V and 11 from J; bases not matched to a gene: 14. CDR1 MNHEY and CDR2 SMNVEV come from the germline V gene (reference sequence). CDR3 length: 14 residues. DNA of the CDR3: TGTGCCAGCAGCCTCGACAGGGGAATTCGGGAGCAGTACTTC. Translated: CASSLDRGIREQYF.

The chain uses TRBV12-3 or TRBV12-4 and TRBJ2-1, with D unclear. The length of the CDR3 is 14 residues. V lost 5 bases and J lost 2, with 10 bases in between. The CDR3 loop is CASSHHEAYNEQFF. CDR3 nucleotide sequence: TGTGCCAGCAGTCATCACGAAGCCTACAATGAGCAGTTCTTC.

The chain links TRBV4-1 to TRBJ2-7; 10 bases map to TRBD2. CDR1 MGHRA and CDR2 YSYEKL come from the germline V gene. The CDR3 covers 14 residues. V shed 2 bases, J shed 4 bases, and the junction held 2 bases outside the gene matches. The DNA for the CDR3 is TGCGCCAGCAGCCAAACTAGCGGGATTTACGAGCAGTACTTC. Translation: CASSQTSGIYEQYF.

The rearrangement links TRBV7-2 to TRBJ2-1, with a possible D match to TRBD1 (6 bases). The J call may not be correct, given that the DNA end is closer to TRBJ2-7. Germline V CDR1 and CDR2: SGHTA, FQGNSA. This CDR3 has 15 residues. Here the CDR3 DNA reads TGTGCCAGCACCCCGGGACAATTGTCCAGCAATGAGCAGTACTTC. Protein product: CASTPGQLSSNEQYF.

This clonotype was counted between two and nine times. The J gene is TRBJ2-7, the V gene TRBV28, with TRBD1 matching over 9 bases. Germline CDR1 MDHEN, CDR2 SYDVKM. CDR3 length: 14 amino acids. V dropped 6 bases and J dropped 7; count of bases not matched to a gene: 10. The CDR3 loop is CASRGQGQLDEQYF. The CDR3, as DNA: TGTGCCAGCAGAGGACAGGGGCAGCTTGATGAGCAGTACTTC.

The genes are TRBV6-5 and TRBJ2-7, with 7 nucleotides matching TRBD1. Per germline, CDR1 MNHEY and CDR2 SVGAGI. The CDR3 loop spans 13 amino acids. The V segment lost 8 bases and the J segment 6 bases; nucleotides outside the gene matches: 10. CDR3 DNA: TGTGCCAGCTGCGCGACAGGGTGGTCCGAGCAGTACTTC. Encoded protein: CASCATGWSEQYF.

This chain joins TRBV20-1 and TRBJ2-3, with 7 bases fitting TRBD2. The CDR3 loop spans 14 amino acids. V gave up 4 bases and J gave up 1 base; unmatched junction bases: 5. From germline, CDR1 is DFQATT and CDR2 SNEGSKA (reference sequence). The DNA of the CDR3 is TGCAGTGCTATCGGACTAGGAGGCACAGATACGCAGTATTTT. Amino acids: CSAIGLGGTDTQYF.

V usage is TRBV13 and J usage is TRBJ2-1, with D tentatively TRBD2 (5 bases). The CDR3 is 13 residues long. The germline V and J ends were trimmed by 4 bases and 13 bases, with 17 bases remaining between them. Germline V CDR1 and CDR2: PRHDT, FYEKMQ (reference sequence). For the CDR3, the DNA is TGTGCCAGCAGCTCTCAATTGGGAGAGACCCAGTTCTTC. Protein product: CASSSQLGETQFF.

In this sample, this clonotype turned up a few times. The V call is TRBV4-1, the J call TRBJ1-2; D is perhaps TRBD1 (5 bases). V was shortened by 4 bases and J by 0 bases, with 15 bases between the two germline ends. The CDR3 contains 16 residues. The germline gives CDR1 MGHRA, CDR2 YSYEKL. The CDR3 protein is CASSPRPDRANYGYTF. The CDR3 DNA sequence: TGCGCCAGCAGCCCACGACCTGACAGAGCTAACTATGGCTACACCTTC.

This clonotype occurred a few times. The rearrangement links TRBV5-1 to TRBJ1-1, with D perhaps matching TRBD1 (5 bases). Germline loops: CDR1 SGHRS, CDR2 YFSETQ. V was cut by 4 bases and J by 0 bases, with 13 bases left in between. CDR3 length equals 15 residues. The CDR3 region has the DNA TGCGCCAGCAGCCGGGATGGGGCCATGAACACTGAAGCTTTCTTT. Residues: CASSRDGAMNTEAFF.

This clonotype was counted between two and nine times. V gene TRBV20-1 combines with J gene TRBJ1-1; 7 bases fit TRBD1. Germline CDR1 and CDR2: DFQATT and SNEGSKA (reference sequence). V shed 1 base and J 5 bases; nucleotides not matched to a gene: 10. This CDR3 has 15 residues. The DNA of the CDR3 is TGCAGTGCTAGAGCCATACAGGGGTGGGGAACTGAAGCTTTCTTT. It translates to CSARAIQGWGTEAFF.

This clonotype turned up a few times. The V and J genes are TRBV15 and TRBJ2-1; possibly TRBD2 for D (6 bases). The V end was cut by 0 bases, the J end by 6 bases, with 12 bases between. CDR1 and CDR2 (germline): LNHNV, YYDKDF (reference sequence). The CDR3 has 15 amino acids. In nucleotides, the CDR3 is TGTGCCACCAGCAGAGATCGGGGTAGCGGCAATGAGCAGTTCTTC. It specifies CATSRDRGSGNEQFF.

The CDR3 DNA reads as TGTGCCAGCAGGGAGGGGGAAATCGGTCAGCCCCAGCATTTT. It encodes CASREGEIGQPQHF. The chain carries TRBV6-1 and TRBJ1-5; TRBD1 might be the D (6 bases). The V gene's germline CDR1 is MNHNS and CDR2 SASEGT. V gave up 6 bases and J gave up 6 bases, with 15 bases separating them. The CDR3 length is 14 residues.

Worth noting for this clonotype: Being one base from a much bigger clone, this may be a read error. The rearrangement joins TRBV4-1 to TRBJ2-7; 8 nucleotides align to TRBD2. The J call is in doubt because the DNA end fits TRBJ2-4 better. CDR1 is MGHRA, CDR2 YSYEKL, per germline. The CDR3 sequence is 17 residues long. The CDR3 loop reads CASSDSGVAGAKNIQYF. The CDR3, as DNA: TGCGCCAGCAGCGATAGCGGGGTCGCTGGGGCCAAAAACATTCAGTACTTC.